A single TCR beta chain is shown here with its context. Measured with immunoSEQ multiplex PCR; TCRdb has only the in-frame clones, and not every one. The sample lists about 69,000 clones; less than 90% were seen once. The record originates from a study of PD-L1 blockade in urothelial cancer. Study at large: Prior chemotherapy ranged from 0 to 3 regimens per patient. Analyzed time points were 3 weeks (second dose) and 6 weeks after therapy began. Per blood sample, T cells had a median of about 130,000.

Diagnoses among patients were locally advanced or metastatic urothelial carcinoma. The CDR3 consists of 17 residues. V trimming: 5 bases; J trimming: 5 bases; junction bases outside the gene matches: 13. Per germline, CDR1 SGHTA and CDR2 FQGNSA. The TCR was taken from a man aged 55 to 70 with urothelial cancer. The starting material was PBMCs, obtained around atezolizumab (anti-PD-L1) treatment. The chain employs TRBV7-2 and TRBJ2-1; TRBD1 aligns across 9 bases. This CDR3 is CASSRIPTGQGNNEQFF. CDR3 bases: TGTGCCAGCAGCCGAATCCCGACGGGACAGGGAAACAATGAGCAGTTCTTC.